This T cell receptor beta chain was sequenced during a study of T cells in Graves' hyperthyroidism and ophthalmopathy. From RNA transcripts, TCR beta CDR3 regions were amplified. HTBI primers were the set used in a first-round RT-PCR of the TCR CDR3. TCRdb re-derived calls from the multiplex PCR reads in MiXCR, one entry per CDR3 protein. Here the sample spans a few hundred thousand distinct CDR3 sequences, roughly 13% being singletons. V was pared by 5 bases and J by 4 bases, with 6 bases between. The CDR3 covers 11 residues. In germline, CDR1 is SQVTM, CDR2 ANQGSEA. Input material: blood. V usage is TRBV29-1 and J usage is TRBJ2-1; perhaps TRBD1 as D (5 bases). The sequence was obtained from a middle-aged woman with Graves' ophthalmopathy. CDR3 protein: CSVRQYNEQFF. The CDR3 region has the DNA TGCAGCGTTAGACAGTACAATGAGCAGTTCTTC.